A single sample gave rise to the 18 T cell receptor beta chains below, sequenced in a study of cytomegalovirus exposure and HLA in healthy donors. PCR involved 60 Vbeta and 13 Jbeta primers. The data were produced by immunoSEQ multiplex PCR, yet TCRdb's version contains in-frame clones alone and is incomplete. The table lists roughly 100,000 clones, about four fifths of them singletons. Material: PBMCs. The receptor set was obtained from a man aged 40-50 years in good health and CMV-seronegative.

The J gene is TRBJ1-2, the V gene TRBV19; 7 nucleotides match TRBD1. The V segment lost 5 bases and the J segment 5 bases; nucleotides outside the gene matches: 2. Germline V gene data show CDR1 as LNHDA and CDR2 as SQIVND (reference sequence). The CDR3 contains 12 residues. CDR3 sequence (DNA): TGTGCCAGTAGTCAGGGACAGTATGGCTACACCTTC. This encodes CASSQGQYGYTF.

This chain connects TRBV4-3 to TRBJ1-5, with no clear D. The CDR3 consists of 14 residues. Trimming pared 3 bases from V and 6 bases from J, leaving 12 bases between. From germline, CDR1 is LGHNA and CDR2 YSLEER. The CDR3 bases are TGCGCCAGCAGCCACCTCACGGGAACTCAGCCCCAGCATTTT. Translating it yields CASSHLTGTQPQHF.

This sequence joins TRBV7-9 and TRBJ1-1, with 9 bases that match TRBD1. CDR1 is SEHNR and CDR2 is FQNEAQ in the germline V gene (reference sequence). This CDR3 is 14 amino acids long. With 8 bases clipped from V and 1 base from J, the junction kept 5 bases outside the gene matches. CDR3 bases: TGTGCCAGCGGGACAGGGTCAGCGAACACTGAAGCTTTCTTT. Protein: CASGTGSANTEAFF.

This clone occurred once. The chain combines TRBV7-2 with TRBJ2-1, with D perhaps matching TRBD1 (6 bases). CDR1 is SGHTA and CDR2 is FQGNSA in the germline V gene. CDR3 length equals 12 residues. With 5 bases removed from V and 8 bases from J, the gap between germline ends came to 10 bases. CDR3 residues: CASSTGLDEQFF. The DNA of the CDR3 is TGTGCCAGCAGCACAGGGTTGGATGAGCAGTTCTTC. Combining the CDR3 with reference TRBV7-2 and TRBJ2-1 gives the whole variable domain GAGVSQSPSNKVTEKGKDVELRCDPISGHTALYWYRQSLGQGLEFLIYFQGNSAPDKSGLPSDRFSAERTGGSVSTLTIQRTQQEDSAVYLCASSTGLDEQFFGPGTRLTVL.

CDR3 residues: CASSFSHEQYF. The CDR3 DNA reads TGTGCCAGCAGCTTTAGTCACGAGCAGTACTTC. This chain uses TRBV7-9 with TRBJ2-7; no firm D call. The CDR3 length is 11 residues. V was trimmed by 3 bases and J by 5 bases, leaving 5 bases between them. Germline CDR1 SEHNR, CDR2 FQNEAQ (reference sequence). Variable domain in full (rest from reference TRBV7-9 and TRBJ2-7): DTGVSQNPRHKITKRGQNVTFRCDPISEHNRLYWYRQTLGQGPEFLTYFQNEAQLEKSRLLSDRFSAERPKGSFSTLEIQRTEQGDSAMYLCASSFSHEQYFGPGTRLTVT.

The chain joins TRBV5-5 to TRBJ1-5; D is perhaps TRBD1 (5 bases). The CDR3 consists of 17 residues. With 0 bases removed from V and 4 bases from J, the gap between germline ends came to 17 bases. CDR1 SGHKS and CDR2 YYEKEE come from the germline V gene (reference sequence). CDR3 sequence reads: CASSLEVRRGRNQPQHF. DNA of the CDR3: TGTGCCAGCAGCTTGGAAGTCCGGAGGGGTCGTAATCAGCCCCAGCATTTT.

V usage is TRBV6-5 and J usage is TRBJ1-5; D might be TRBD1 (5 bases). Trimming took 6 bases from V and 3 from J, leaving 12 bases between them. CDR3 length: 14 residues. Per the germline V gene, CDR1 is MNHEY and CDR2 is SVGAGI. The CDR3 DNA sequence: TGTGCCAGCAGGTCCGGGGGTGACAATCAGCCCCAGCATTTT. Amino acid sequence: CASRSGGDNQPQHF.

The J gene is TRBJ2-2, the V gene TRBV2, with 10 nucleotides matching TRBD2. CDR1 is SNHLY and CDR2 is FYNNEI in the germline V gene. J was trimmed by 4 bases and V by 6 bases; bases with no gene match: 8. The CDR3 is 16 residues long. CDR3 sequence (DNA): TGTGCCAGCAGGGCTCTAGCGGGGGCCCTCACCGGGGAGCTGTTTTTT. Encoded protein: CASRALAGALTGELFF.

The genes are TRBV10-1 and TRBJ1-3; D is undetermined. The V gene's germline CDR1 is WNHNN and CDR2 SYGVQD (reference sequence). The ends were cut back, 3 bases at V and 7 bases at J, with 7 bases in the middle. This CDR3 comprises 12 residues. CDR3 residues: CASSDTGNTIYF. CDR3 coding DNA: TGCGCCAGCAGTGATACCGGGAACACCATATATTTT.

This chain uses TRBV30 with TRBJ2-3, with D tentatively TRBD2 (6 bases). This CDR3 has 13 amino acids. V was pared by 2 bases and J by 4 bases, with 10 bases between. Per the germline V gene, CDR1 is GTSNPN and CDR2 is SVGIG (reference sequence). The chain's CDR3 is CAWSTRGSDTQYF. Here the CDR3 DNA reads TGTGCCTGGAGTACCCGGGGGTCAGATACGCAGTATTTT.

This chain connects TRBV5-1 to TRBJ2-3; D is ambiguous. The CDR3 spans 13 residues. The germline CDR1 and CDR2 sequences are SGHRS and YFSETQ. Trimming took 6 bases from V and 2 from J, leaving 10 bases between them. The CDR3 sequence: CASTYLDTDTQYF. The CDR3 coding sequence is TGCGCCAGCACCTATCTCGACACAGATACGCAGTATTTT.

This clone appeared a few times. The chain is built from TRBV9 and TRBJ2-5; TRBD2 agrees at 10 bases. The junction had 13 bases not matched to a gene; V was cut back by 6 bases and J by 5 bases. Per germline, CDR1 SGDLS and CDR2 YYNGEE. The CDR3 runs to 16 residues. CDR3 DNA sequence: TGTGCCAGCAACCCAGAGGGTAGCGGGGGGCTGGAGACCCAGTACTTC. It yields the protein CASNPEGSGGLETQYF.

This clone has only a few counts. The chain joins TRBV30 to TRBJ1-5, with 8 positions matching TRBD1. Per the germline V gene, CDR1 is GTSNPN and CDR2 is SVGIG (reference sequence). This CDR3 contains 15 residues. V shed 2 bases, J shed 3 bases, and the junction held 6 bases outside the gene matches. The CDR3 sequence is CAWSTGTGPNQPQHF. The DNA of the CDR3 is TGTGCCTGGAGTACGGGGACAGGTCCCAATCAGCCCCAGCATTTT.

The V call is TRBV29-1, the J call TRBJ1-1; 7 nucleotides match TRBD1. Trimming cost V 7 bases and J 5 bases; bases outside gene matches: 7. The CDR3 sequence is 12 residues long. The germline V gene encodes CDR1 SQVTM and CDR2 ANQGSEA. Here the CDR3 reads CSGNRGGTEAFF. In nucleotides, the CDR3 is TGCAGCGGTAACAGGGGTGGAACTGAAGCTTTCTTT.

V is TRBV18 and J is TRBJ1-1, with D possibly TRBD1 on 5 matching bases. The germline CDR1 and CDR2 sequences are KGHSH and LQKENI. The V end was cut by 4 bases, the J end by 1 base, with 10 bases between. The CDR3 is 14 amino acids. DNA of the CDR3: TGTGCCAGCTCACAAGGACAAACGAACACTGAAGCTTTCTTT. It codes for CASSQGQTNTEAFF.

The chain has TRBV5-6 and TRBJ2-5; D might be TRBD2 (5 bases). CDR3 length: 13 amino acids. The V gene lost 4 bases and the J gene lost 9 bases, with 16 bases spanning the gap. Germline V gives CDR1 SGHDT, CDR2 YYEEEE. This CDR3 reads CASSTDDRRAQYF. CDR3 nucleotide sequence: TGTGCCAGCAGCACGGACGACCGGCGGGCCCAGTACTTC.

V gene TRBV5-8 combines with J gene TRBJ2-7, with unresolved D. Germline loops: CDR1 SGHTS, CDR2 YDEGEE. Trimming took off 1 base at V and 6 bases at J, with 17 bases between the two ends. The CDR3 is 15 residues long. In DNA, the CDR3 is TGTGCCAGCAGCTTGTTGGCTAGTGTGAACTTCGAGCAGTACTTC. Its translation: CASSLLASVNFEQYF.

The chain employs TRBV2 and TRBJ1-5; D not certain. The CDR3 is 12 amino acids. In germline, CDR1 is SNHLY, CDR2 FYNNEI. Trimming shortened V by 3 bases and J by 5 bases, and 5 bases separated the two germline ends. CDR3 bases: TGTGCCAGCAGTGACCTCTATCAGCCCCAGCATTTT. Residues: CASSDLYQPQHF.